The clone carrying this T cell receptor (beta chain) was seen repeatedly, ten times or more. The target antigen is unknown. Each cDNA molecule carried a unique molecular identifier. TCRdb redid the calling of the 5' RACE reads with MiXCR, one entry per CDR3 protein. The data hold 55,000 to 75,000 distinct CDR3 sequences, with 7% to 8% observed a single time. The CDR3 is made up of 15 amino acids. CDR1 is DFQATT, CDR2 SNEGSKA, per germline (reference sequence). Trimming at V came to 3 bases and at J to 9 bases, leaving 9 bases not matched to a gene. The data stem from a study of early T cells in non-severe SARS-CoV-2 infection. Study summary: Alpha and beta chains were unpaired, from unsorted whole-blood bulk RNA.

Overall study findings and caveats: Matching against VDJdb likely underestimated virus-specific expansions, favoring anti-spike CD8.

Specimen: whole blood. This TCR derives from an adult who was a healthcare worker with PCR-confirmed SARS-CoV-2 infection or an uninfected control (not recorded which). This sequence joins TRBV20-1 and TRBJ2-1; TRBD2 matches at 12 bases. CDR3 protein: CSASAPSGRVGEQFF. The CDR3 nucleotides read TGCAGTGCTAGCGCCCCTAGCGGGAGGGTCGGTGAGCAGTTCTTC.